Here is one T cell receptor beta chain with its context. There are a few counts of this clonotype. The antigen it binds to is not known. No base qualities exist here, and no much larger clone lies one base off it. This sample was included in a study of T-cell reconstitution after alpha-beta-depleted transplantation in children (dated by TCRdb to the mid-2010s). Looking at the study overall: T-cell immune reconstitution after TCRalphabeta/CD19-depleted allogeneic hematopoietic cell transplantation in children was quantitatively tracked in the study by means of TCR repertoire profiling.

Libraries came from PCR. The sample was run on an Illumina HiSeq 2500. TCR library preparation used molecular barcoding, with unique molecular identifiers applied to normalize quantification of the TCRbeta repertoire. The public sequencing data were trimmed at Q25 with fastp and processed into clonotypes with MiXCR by TCRdb, which kept only in-frame beta chains. Entries are consolidated by CDR3 protein sequence, retaining the most common genes and DNA. This sample is represented by some 640,000 distinct CDR3 sequences; 15% to 20% of them were singletons. The leading ten clones occupy 1.1% of the sample. Cut back by 3 bases and 0 bases, the V and J ends lie 14 bases apart. The CDR3 holds 16 amino acids from the cysteine to the phenylalanine. Only the CDR3 part of the read is kept: 48 bases, read in frame from the first base. The germline V gene (reference sequence) specifies SEHNR as CDR1 and FQNEAQ as CDR2.

The clonotype comes from a human donor who donated a stem cell graft to a child with acute myeloid leukemia. This sequence uses TRBV7-9 and TRBJ2-5, with TRBD2 perhaps the D gene, on 5 matching bases. Material: PBMCs from the stem cell graft donor, obtained from the stem cell graft. The nucleotides read TGTGCCAGCAGCTTCCGGACGGACTGGTACCAAGAGACCCAGTACTTC. Its translation is CASSFRTDWYQETQYF.